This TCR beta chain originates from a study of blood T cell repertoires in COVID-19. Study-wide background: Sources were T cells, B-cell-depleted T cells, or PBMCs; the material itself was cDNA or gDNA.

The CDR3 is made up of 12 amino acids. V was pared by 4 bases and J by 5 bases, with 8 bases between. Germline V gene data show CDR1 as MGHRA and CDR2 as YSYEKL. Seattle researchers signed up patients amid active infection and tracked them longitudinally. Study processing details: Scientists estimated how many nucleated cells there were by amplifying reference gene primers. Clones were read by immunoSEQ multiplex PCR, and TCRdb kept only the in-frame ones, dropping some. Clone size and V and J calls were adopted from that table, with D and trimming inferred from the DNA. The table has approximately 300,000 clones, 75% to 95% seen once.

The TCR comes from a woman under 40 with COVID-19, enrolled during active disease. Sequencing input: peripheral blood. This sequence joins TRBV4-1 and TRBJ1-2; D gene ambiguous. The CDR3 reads CASSPNGYGYTF. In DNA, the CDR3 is TGCGCCAGCAGCCCCAACGGGTATGGCTACACCTTC.